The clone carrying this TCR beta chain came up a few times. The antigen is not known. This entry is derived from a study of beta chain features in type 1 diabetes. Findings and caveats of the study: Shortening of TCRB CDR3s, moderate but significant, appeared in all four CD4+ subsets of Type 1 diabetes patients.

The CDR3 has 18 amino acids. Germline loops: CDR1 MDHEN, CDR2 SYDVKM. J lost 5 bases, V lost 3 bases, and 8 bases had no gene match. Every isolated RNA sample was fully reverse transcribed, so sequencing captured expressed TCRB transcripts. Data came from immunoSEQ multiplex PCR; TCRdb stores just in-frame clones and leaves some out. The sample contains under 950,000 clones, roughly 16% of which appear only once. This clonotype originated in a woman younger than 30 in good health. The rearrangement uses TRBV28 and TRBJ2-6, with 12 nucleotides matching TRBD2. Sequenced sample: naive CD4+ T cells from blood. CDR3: CASSLELAGGYWANVLTF. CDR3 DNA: TGTGCCAGCAGTTTGGAGCTAGCGGGAGGGTATTGGGCCAACGTCCTGACTTTC.